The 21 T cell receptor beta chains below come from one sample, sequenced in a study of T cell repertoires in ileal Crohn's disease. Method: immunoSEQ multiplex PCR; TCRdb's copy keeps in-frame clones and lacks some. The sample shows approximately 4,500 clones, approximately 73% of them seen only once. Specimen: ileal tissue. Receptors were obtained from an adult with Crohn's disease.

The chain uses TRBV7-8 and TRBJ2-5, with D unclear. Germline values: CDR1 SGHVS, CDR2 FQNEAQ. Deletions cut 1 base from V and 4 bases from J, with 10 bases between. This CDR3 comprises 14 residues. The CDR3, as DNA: TGTGCCAGCAGCTTAGTTTTGCGTCCAGAGACCCAGTACTTC. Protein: CASSLVLRPETQYF.

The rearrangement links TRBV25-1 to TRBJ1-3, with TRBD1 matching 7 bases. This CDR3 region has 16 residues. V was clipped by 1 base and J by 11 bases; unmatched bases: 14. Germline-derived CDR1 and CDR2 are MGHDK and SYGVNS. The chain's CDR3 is CASSESHGRGLVAIYF. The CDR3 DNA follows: TGTGCCAGCAGTGAATCCCACGGCAGGGGGTTAGTGGCCATATATTTT.

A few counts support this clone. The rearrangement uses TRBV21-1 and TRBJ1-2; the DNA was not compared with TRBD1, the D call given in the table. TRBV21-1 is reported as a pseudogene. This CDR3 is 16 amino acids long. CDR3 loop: CASSPRIEPGNYGYTF. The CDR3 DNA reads TGTGCCAGCAGCCCACGGATCGAACCAGGGAACTATGGCTACACCTTC.

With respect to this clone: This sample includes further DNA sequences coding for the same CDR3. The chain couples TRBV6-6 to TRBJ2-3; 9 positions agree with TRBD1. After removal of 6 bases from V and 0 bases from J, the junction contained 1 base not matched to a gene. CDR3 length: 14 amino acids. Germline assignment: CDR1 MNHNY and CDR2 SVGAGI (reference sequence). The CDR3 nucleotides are TGTGCCAGCAGGACAGGGGGTAGCACAGATACGCAGTATTTT. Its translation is CASRTGGSTDTQYF.

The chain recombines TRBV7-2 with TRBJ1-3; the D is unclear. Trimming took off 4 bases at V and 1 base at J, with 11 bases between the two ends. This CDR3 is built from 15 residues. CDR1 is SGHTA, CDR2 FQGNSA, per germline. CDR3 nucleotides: TGTGCCAGCAGCTCGAGTTCGGGATCTGGAAACACCATATATTTT. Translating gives CASSSSSGSGNTIYF.

The CDR3 sequence is CSVDHRTSVSTDTQYF. CDR3 bases: TGCAGCGTCGACCACCGGACTAGCGTTAGCACAGATACGCAGTATTTT. The genes are TRBV29-1 and TRBJ2-3, with 9 bases fitting TRBD2. The CDR3 length is 16 residues. Germline V CDR1 and CDR2: SQVTM, ANQGSEA. Trimming at V came to 6 bases and at J to 0 bases, leaving 10 bases not matched to a gene.

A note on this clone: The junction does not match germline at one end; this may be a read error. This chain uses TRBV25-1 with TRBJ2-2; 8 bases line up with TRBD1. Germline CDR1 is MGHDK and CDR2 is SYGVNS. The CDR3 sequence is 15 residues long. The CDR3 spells CTSSPRTGNTGELFF. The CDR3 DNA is TGTACCAGCAGCCCAAGGACAGGGAATACCGGGGAGCTGTTTTTT.

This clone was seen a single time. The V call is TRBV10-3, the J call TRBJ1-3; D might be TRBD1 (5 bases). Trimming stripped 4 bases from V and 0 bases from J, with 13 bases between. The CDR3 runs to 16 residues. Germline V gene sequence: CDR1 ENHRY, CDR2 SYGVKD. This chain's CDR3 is CAISGGQTSSGNTIYF. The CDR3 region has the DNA TGTGCCATCAGTGGTGGACAAACGAGCTCTGGAAACACCATATATTTT.

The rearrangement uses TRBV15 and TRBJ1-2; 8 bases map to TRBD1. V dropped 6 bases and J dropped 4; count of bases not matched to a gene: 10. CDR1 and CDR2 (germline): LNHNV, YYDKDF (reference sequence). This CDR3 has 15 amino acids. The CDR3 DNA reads TGTGCCACCAGTGAGAACAGGGGGATGGCCTATGGCTACACCTTC. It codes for CATSENRGMAYGYTF. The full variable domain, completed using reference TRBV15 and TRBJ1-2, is DAMVIQNPRYQVTQFGKPVTLSCSQTLNHNVMYWYQQKSSQAPKLLFHYYDKDFNNEADTPDNFQSRRPNTSFCFLDIRSPGLGDTAMYLCATSENRGMAYGYTFGSGTRLTVV.

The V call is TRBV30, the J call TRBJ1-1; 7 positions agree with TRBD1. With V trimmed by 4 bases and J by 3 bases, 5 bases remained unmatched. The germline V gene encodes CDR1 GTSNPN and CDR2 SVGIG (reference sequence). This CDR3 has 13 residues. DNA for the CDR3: TGTGCCTGGACCATCGACAGGGACACTGAAGCTTTCTTT. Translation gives CAWTIDRDTEAFF.

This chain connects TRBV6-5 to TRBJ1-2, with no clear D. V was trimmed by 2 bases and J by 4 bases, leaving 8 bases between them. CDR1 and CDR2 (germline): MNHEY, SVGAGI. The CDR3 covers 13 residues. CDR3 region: CASSYGLVYGYTF. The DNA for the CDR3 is TGTGCCAGCAGTTACGGACTGGTCTATGGCTACACCTTC.

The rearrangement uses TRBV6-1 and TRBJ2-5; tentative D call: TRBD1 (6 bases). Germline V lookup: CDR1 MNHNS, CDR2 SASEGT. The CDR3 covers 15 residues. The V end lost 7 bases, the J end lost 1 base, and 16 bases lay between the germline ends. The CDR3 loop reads CASTPTLDSQETQYF. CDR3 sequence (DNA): TGTGCCAGCACCCCCACACTGGACAGCCAAGAGACCCAGTACTTC.

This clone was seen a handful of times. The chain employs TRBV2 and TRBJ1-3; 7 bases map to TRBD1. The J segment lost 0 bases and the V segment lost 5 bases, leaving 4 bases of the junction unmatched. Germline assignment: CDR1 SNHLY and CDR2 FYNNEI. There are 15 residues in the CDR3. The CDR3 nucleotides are TGTGCCAGCAGTTTGGGACAGCCCTCTGGAAACACCATATATTTT. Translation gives CASSLGQPSGNTIYF. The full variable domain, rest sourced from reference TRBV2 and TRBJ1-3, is EPEVTQTPSHQVTQMGQEVILRCVPISNHLYFYWYRQILGQKVEFLVSFYNNEISEKSEIFDDQFSVERPDGSNFTLKIRSTKLEDSAMYFCASSLGQPSGNTIYFGEGSWLTVV.

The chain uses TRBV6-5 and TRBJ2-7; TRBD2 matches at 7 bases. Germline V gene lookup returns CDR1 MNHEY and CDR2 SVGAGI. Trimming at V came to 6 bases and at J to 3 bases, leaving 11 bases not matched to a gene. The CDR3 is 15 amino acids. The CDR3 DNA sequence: TGTGCCAGCAGGAAAACAAGGGACTACTTCTACGAGCAGTACTTC. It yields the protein CASRKTRDYFYEQYF.

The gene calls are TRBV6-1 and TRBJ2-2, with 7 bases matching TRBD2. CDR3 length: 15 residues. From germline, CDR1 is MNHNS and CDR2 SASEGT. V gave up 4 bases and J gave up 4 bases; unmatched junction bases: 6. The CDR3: CASSGSGKTTGELFF. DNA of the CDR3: TGTGCCAGCAGTGGAAGCGGGAAAACCACCGGGGAGCTGTTTTTT.

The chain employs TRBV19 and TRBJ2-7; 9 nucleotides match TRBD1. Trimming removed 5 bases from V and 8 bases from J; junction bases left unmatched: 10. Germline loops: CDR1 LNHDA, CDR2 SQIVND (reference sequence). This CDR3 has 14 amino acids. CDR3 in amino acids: CASSLRDREVKQYF. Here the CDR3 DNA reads TGTGCCAGTAGTCTCCGGGACAGGGAAGTAAAGCAGTACTTC.

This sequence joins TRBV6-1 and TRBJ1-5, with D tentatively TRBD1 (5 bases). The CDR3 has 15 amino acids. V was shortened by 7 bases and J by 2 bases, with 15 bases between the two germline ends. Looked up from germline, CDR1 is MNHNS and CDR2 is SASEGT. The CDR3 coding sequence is TGTGCCAGCAACACTATAAGGGGTGGCAATCAGCCCCAGCATTTT. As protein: CASNTIRGGNQPQHF.

As DNA, the CDR3 is TGTGCCAGCACGGTTGGGGGGGGCAGGTCCTACGAGCAGTACTTC. It specifies CASTVGGGRSYEQYF. The chain carries TRBV6-5 and TRBJ2-7; the D gene is possibly TRBD2 (7 bases). Trimming shortened V by 7 bases and J by 1 base, and 17 bases separated the two germline ends. Germline V gives CDR1 MNHEY, CDR2 SVGAGI. CDR3 length equals 15 residues.

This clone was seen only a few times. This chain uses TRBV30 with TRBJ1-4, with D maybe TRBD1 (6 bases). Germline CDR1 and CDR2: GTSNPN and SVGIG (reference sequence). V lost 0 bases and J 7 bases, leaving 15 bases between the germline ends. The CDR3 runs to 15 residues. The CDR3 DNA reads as TGTGCCTGGAGTGTGGGGGGGGCTGGCGGTGAAAAACTGTTTTTT. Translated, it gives CAWSVGGAGGEKLFF.

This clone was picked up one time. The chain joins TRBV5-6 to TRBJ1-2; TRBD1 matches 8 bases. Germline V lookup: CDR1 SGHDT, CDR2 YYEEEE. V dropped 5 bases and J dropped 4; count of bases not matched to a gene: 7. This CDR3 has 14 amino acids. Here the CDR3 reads CASRGTGQSYGYTF. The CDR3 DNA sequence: TGTGCCAGCAGGGGGACAGGCCAGAGCTATGGCTACACCTTC.

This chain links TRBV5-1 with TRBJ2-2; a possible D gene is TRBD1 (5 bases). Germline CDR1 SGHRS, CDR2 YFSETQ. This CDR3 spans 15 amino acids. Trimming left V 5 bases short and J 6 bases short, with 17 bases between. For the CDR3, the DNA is TGCGCCAGCAGACCCGGTGATAGGGGTGCCGGGGAGCTGTTTTTT. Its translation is CASRPGDRGAGELFF.